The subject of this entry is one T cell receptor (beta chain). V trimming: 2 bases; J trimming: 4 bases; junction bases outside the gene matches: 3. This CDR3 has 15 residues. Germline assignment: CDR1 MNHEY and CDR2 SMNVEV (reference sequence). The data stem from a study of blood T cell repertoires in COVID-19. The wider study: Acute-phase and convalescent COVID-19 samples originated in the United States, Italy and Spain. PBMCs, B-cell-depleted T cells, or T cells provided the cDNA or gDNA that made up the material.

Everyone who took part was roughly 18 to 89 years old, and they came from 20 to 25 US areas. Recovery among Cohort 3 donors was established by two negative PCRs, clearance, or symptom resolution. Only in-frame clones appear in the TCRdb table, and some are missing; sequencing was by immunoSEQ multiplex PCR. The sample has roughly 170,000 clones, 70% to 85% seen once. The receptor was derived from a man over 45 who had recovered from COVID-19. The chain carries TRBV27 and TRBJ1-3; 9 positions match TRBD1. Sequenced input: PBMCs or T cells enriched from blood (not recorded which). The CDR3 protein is CASSLTGGYGNTIYF. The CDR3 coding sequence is TGTGCCAGCAGTTTAACAGGGGGCTACGGAAACACCATATATTTT.